The TCR beta chain under discussion was sequenced for a study of T-cell memory formation after mild COVID-19. Points on this clonotype: Its antigen is not identified.

TCRdb re-analysed the 5' RACE reads in MiXCR, keeping a single row per CDR3 protein. The sample has hundreds of thousands of distinct CDR3 sequences; roughly 20% are singletons. Germline V gene lookup returns CDR1 MNHEY and CDR2 SVGEGT. The V gene end was trimmed by 8 bases and the J gene end by 7 bases; junction bases not matched to a gene: 3. CDR3 length equals 11 residues. The study's findings and limits: Researchers found some responding clones in pre-infection memory, a sign that cross-reactive memory joined. Whether day 37 second-wave clones are SARS-CoV-2-specific was not confirmed.

This chain connects TRBV6-2 or TRBV6-3 to TRBJ2-7; TRBD2 matches 9 bases. The clonotype was recovered from a young man who had mild COVID-19 (a few samples of this study predate the infection). Cell type and time point are not known. The sequenced sample was PBMCs or a T cell subset sorted from them (not recorded which). This CDR3 is CASGTSKEQYF. CDR3 bases: TGTGCCAGCGGGACTAGCAAGGAGCAGTACTTC.